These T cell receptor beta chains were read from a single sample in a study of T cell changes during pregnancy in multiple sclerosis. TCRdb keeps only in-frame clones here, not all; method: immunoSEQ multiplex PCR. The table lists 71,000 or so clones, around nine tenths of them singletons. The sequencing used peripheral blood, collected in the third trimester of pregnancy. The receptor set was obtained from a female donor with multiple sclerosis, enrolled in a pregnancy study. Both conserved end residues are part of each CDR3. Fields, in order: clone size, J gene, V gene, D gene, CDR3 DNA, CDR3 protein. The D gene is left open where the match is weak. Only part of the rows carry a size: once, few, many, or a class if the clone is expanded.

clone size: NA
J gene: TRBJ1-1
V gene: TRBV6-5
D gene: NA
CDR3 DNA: TGTGCCAGCGTTCGGGGGTCTGAAGCTTTCTTT
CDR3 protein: CASVRGSEAFF

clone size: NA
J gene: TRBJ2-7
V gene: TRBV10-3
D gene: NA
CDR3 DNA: TGTGCCATCAGTGAGTCTTCCAGAATTCGTTCCTACGAGCAGTACTTC
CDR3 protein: CAISESSRIRSYEQYF

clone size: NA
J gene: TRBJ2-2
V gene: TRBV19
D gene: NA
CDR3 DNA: TGTGCCAGTACCACCCCGGGACAAAACACCGGGGAGCTGTTTTTT
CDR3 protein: CASTTPGQNTGELFF

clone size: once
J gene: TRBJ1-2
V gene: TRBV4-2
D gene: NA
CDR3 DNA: TGTGCCACCGGAGACAGTTCAGGGCCCTCGGGTGGCTACACCTTC
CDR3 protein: CATGDSSGPSGGYTF

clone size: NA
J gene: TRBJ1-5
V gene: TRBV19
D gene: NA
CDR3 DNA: TGTGCCAGTAGTATACCGTATAGCAATCAGCCCCAGCATTTT
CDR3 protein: CASSIPYSNQPQHF

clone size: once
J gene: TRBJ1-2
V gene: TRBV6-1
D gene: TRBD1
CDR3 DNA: TGTGCCAGCAGTGAATCGTCCAGGGGGGACTATGGCTACACCTTC
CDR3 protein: CASSESSRGDYGYTF

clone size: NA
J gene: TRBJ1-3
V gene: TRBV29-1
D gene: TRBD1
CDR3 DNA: TGCAGCGCCCACAGGGGCTCCTCTGGAAACACCATATATTTT
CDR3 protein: CSAHRGSSGNTIYF

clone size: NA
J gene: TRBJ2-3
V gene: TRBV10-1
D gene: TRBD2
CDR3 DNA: TGCGCCAGCAGTGGGTCTACCAGGACTAGCGGCACAGATACGCAGTATTTT
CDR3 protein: CASSGSTRTSGTDTQYF

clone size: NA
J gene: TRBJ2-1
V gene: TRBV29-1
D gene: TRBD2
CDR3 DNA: TGCAGCGTTTCCGGGACTAGCGGGACTCTCTACAATGAGCAGTTCTTC
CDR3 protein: CSVSGTSGTLYNEQFF

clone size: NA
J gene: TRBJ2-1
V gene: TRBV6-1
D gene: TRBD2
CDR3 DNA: TGTGCCAGCAGTGAACAACTAGCGGGATGGAGTGAGCAGTTCTTC
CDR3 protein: CASSEQLAGWSEQFF

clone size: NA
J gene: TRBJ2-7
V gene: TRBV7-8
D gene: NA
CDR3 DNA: TGTGCCAGCAGCATCCCTTCAAAGCGGATGGATGTCTACGAGCAGTACTTC
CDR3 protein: CASSIPSKRMDVYEQYF

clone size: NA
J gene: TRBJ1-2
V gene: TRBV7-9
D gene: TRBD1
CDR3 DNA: TGTGCCAGCAGCCCGGGACAGGGAAGTGGCTACACCTTC
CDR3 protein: CASSPGQGSGYTF

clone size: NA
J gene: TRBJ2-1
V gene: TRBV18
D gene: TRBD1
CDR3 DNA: TGTGCCAGCTCACCAGGGCAGGGGGCGAGAATTGAGCAGTTCTTC
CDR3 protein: CASSPGQGARIEQFF

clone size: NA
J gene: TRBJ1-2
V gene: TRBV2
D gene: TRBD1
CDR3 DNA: TGTGCCAGCAGTGTACAGGGGGACTATGGCTACACCTTC
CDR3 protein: CASSVQGDYGYTF

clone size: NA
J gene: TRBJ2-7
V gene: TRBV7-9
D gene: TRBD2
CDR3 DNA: TGTGCCAGCAGCTTATCTAGCGGCGAGCAGTACTTC
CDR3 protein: CASSLSSGEQYF

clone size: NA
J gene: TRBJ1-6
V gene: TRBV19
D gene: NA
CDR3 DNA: TGTGCCAGTAGCCCGACTCTTACGAACTATAATTCACCCCTCCACTTT
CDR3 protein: CASSPTLTNYNSPLHF

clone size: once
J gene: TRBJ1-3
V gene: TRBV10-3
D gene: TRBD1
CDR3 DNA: TGTGCCATCAGTGATCCCGACAGGGAAGGAAACACCATATATTTT
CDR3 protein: CAISDPDREGNTIYF

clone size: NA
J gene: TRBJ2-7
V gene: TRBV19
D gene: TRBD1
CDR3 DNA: TGTGCCAGTAGTATAAGGGGGCTTGAGTTCGTCTACGAGCAGTACTTC
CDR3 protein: CASSIRGLEFVYEQYF

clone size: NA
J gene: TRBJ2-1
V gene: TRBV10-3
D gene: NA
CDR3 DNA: TGTGCCATCAGTGAGTCTGTAATATATGAGCAGTTCTTC
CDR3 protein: CAISESVIYEQFF

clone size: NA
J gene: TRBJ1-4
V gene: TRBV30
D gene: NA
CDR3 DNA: TGTGCCTGGAGTGTTGGGGCATCACCTAATGAAAAACTGTTTTTT
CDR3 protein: CAWSVGASPNEKLFF

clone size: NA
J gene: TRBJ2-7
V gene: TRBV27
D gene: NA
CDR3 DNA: TGTGCCAGCAGTTTATCGGGGACGGGGGAGTACGAGCAGTACTTC
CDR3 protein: CASSLSGTGEYEQYF

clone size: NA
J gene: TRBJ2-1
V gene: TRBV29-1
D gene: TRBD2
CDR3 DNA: TGCAGCGTTAACAGGTTCGGGACTAGCGCTCACAATGAGCAGTTCTTC
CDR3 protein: CSVNRFGTSAHNEQFF

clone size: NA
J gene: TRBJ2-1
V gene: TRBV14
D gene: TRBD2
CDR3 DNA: TGTGCCAGCAGCCACCGTAGACTAGCGGGAGGCATTGAGCAGTTCTTC
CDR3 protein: CASSHRRLAGGIEQFF

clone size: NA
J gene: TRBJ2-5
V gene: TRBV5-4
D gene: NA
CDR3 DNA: TGTGCCAGCAGCGTGGACACAGGGGAGACCCAGTACTTC
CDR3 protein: CASSVDTGETQYF

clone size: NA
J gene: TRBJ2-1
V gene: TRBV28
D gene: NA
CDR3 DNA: TGTGCCAGCAGTTTAGAGGTCCGGAATGAGCAGTTCTTC
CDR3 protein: CASSLEVRNEQFF

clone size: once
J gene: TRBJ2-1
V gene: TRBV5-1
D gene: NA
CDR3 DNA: TGCGCCAGCAGCTTGGAGCGCGGTTACAATGAGCAGTTCTTC
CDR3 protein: CASSLERGYNEQFF

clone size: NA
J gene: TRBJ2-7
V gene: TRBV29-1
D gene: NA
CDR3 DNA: TGCAGCGCATTTACTACGAAGCAGTACTTC
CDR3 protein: CSAFTTKQYF

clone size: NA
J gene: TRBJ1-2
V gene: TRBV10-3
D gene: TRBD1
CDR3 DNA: TGTGCCATCAGTGGGGGACAGGGGAACTATGGCTACACCTTC
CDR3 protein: CAISGGQGNYGYTF

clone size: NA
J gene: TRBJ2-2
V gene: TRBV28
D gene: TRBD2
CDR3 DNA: TGTGCCAGCAGGAAACCTAGCGGGATCCCCGGGGAGCTGTTTTTT
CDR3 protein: CASRKPSGIPGELFF

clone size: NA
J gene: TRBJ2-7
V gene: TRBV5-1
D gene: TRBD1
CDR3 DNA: TGCGCCAGCAGCCGGGGTCGGGACAGGGTTACCTACGAGCAGTACTTC
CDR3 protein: CASSRGRDRVTYEQYF

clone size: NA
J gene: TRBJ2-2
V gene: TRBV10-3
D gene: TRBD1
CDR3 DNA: TGTGCCATCAGCCGAGACAGGGGGACCGGGGAGCTGTTTTTT
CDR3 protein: CAISRDRGTGELFF

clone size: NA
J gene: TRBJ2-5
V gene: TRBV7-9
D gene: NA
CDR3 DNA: TGTGCCAGCGGAAAAGGGGGGGTAGAGACCCAGTACTTC
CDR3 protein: CASGKGGVETQYF

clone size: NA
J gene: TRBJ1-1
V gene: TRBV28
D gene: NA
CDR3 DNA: TGTGCCAGCAGTTTGGGGGGGAGGAGCACTGAAGCTTTCTTT
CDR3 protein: CASSLGGRSTEAFF

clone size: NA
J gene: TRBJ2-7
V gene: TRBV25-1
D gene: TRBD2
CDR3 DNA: TGTGCCAGCAGTGAATATCTTACGGGAGGGCCCTACGAGCAGTACTTC
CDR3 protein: CASSEYLTGGPYEQYF

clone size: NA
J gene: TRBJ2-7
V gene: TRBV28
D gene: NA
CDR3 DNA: TGTGCCAGCAGTTTACGTCCCTACGAGCAGTACTTC
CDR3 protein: CASSLRPYEQYF

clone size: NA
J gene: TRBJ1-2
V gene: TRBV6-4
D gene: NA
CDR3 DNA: TGTGCCAGCAGTATGCAGGGAGGCTATGGCTACACCTTC
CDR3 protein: CASSMQGGYGYTF

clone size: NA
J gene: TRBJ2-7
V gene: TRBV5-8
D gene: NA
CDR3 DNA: TGTGCCAGCAGCTTGGGCCCACAAAGCGAGCAGTACTTC
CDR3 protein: CASSLGPQSEQYF

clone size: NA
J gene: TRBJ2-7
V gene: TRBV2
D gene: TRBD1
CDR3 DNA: TGTGGTGCGGCGGGACAGGGTGGCTACGAGCAGTACTTC
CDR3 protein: CGAAGQGGYEQYF